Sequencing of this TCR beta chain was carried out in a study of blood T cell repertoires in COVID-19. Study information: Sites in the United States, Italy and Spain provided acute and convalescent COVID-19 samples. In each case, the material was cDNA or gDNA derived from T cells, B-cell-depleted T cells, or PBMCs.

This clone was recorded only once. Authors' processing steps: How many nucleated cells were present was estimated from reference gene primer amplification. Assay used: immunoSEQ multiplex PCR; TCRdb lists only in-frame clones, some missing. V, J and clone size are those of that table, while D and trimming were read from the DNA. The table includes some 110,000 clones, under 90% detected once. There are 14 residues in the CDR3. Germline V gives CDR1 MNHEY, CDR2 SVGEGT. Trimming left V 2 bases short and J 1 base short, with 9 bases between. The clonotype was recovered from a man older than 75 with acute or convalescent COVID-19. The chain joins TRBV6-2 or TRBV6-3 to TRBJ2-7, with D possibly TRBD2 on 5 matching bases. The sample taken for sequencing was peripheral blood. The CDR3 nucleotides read TGTGCCAGCAGTTACACCGGGGTTTCCTACGAGCAGTACTTC. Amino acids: CASSYTGVSYEQYF.